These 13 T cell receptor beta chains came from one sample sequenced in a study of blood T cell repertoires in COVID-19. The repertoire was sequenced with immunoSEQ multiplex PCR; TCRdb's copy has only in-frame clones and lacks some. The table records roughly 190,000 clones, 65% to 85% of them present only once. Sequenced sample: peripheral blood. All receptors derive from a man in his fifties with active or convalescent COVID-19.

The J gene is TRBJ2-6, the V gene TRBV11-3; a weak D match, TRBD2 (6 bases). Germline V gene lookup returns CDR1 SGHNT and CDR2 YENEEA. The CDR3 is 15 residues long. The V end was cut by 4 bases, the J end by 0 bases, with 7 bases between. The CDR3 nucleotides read TGTGCCAGCAGCTCCGGGAGCTCTGGGGCCAACGTCCTGACTTTC. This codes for CASSSGSSGANVLTF.

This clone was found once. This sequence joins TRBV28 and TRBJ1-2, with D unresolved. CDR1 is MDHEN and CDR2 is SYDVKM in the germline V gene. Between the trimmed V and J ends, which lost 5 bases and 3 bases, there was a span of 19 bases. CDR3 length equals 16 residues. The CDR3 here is CASSPGESPWHYGYTF. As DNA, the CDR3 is TGTGCCAGCAGTCCCGGGGAGAGTCCATGGCACTATGGCTACACCTTC.

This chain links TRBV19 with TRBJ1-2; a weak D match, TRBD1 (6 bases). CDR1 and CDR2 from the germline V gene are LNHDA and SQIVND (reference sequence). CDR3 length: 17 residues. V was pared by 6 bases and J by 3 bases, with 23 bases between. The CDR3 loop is CASSMRTGTNPYYGYTF. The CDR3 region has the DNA TGTGCCAGTAGCATGAGAACCGGGACAAATCCCTACTATGGCTACACCTTC.

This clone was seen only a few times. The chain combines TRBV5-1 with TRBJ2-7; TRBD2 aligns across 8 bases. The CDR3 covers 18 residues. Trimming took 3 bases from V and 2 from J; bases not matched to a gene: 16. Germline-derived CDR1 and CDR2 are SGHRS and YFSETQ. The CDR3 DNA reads TGCGCCAGCAGCTCCCAACTTTTAGGCGGGAGGTGGGCCTACGAGCAGTACTTC. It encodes CASSSQLLGGRWAYEQYF.

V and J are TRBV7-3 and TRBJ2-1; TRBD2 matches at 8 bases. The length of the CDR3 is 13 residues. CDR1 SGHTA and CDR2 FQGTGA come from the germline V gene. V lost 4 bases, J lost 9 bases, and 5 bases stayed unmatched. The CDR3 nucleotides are TGTGCCAGCAGCTCCTCGGGAGGGCTTGAGCAGTTCTTC. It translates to CASSSSGGLEQFF.

DNA of the CDR3: TGCGCCAGCAGCCTTCAAGAGGGCTCTGGAAACACCATATATTTT. The encoded protein is CASSLQEGSGNTIYF. The chain links TRBV5-1 to TRBJ1-3; D uncertain. V gave up 4 bases and J gave up 0 bases, with 11 bases separating them. The CDR3 has 15 residues. Germline CDR1 reads SGHRS; CDR2 reads YFSETQ.

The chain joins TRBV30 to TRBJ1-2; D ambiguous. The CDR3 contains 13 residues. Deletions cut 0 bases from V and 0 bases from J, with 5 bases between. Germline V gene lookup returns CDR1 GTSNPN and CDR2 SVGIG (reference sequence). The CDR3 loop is CAWSVLANYGYTF. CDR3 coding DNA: TGTGCCTGGAGTGTACTAGCTAACTATGGCTACACCTTC.

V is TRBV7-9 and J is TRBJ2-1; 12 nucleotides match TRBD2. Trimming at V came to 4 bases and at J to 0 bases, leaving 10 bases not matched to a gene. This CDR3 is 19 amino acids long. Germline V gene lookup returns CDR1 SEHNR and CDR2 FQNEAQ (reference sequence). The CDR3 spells CASSSTTSGRDFSYNEQFF. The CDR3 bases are TGTGCCAGCAGCTCCACGACTAGCGGGAGAGATTTCTCCTACAATGAGCAGTTCTTC.

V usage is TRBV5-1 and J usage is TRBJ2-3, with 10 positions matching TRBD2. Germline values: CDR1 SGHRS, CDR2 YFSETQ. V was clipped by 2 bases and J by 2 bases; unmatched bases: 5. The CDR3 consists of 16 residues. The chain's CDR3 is CASSFDSGGYTDTQYF. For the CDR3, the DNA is TGCGCCAGCAGCTTTGATAGCGGGGGGTACACAGATACGCAGTATTTT.

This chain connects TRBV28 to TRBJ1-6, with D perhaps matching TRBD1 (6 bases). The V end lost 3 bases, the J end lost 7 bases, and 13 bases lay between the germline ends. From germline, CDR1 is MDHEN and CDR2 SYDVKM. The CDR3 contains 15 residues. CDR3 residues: CASSFLQGRNSPLHF. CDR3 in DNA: TGTGCCAGCAGTTTTCTTCAGGGGCGGAATTCACCCCTCCACTTT.

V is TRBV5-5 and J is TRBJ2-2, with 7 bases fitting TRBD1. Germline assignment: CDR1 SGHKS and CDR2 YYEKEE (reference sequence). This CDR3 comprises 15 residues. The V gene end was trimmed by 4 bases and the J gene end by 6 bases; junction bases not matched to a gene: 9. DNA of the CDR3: TGTGCCAGCAGCGTCGACAGGGTGAGCCCCGGGGAGCTGTTTTTT. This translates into CASSVDRVSPGELFF. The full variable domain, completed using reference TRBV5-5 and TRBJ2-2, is DAGVTQSPTHLIKTRGQQVTLRCSPISGHKSVSWYQQVLGQGPQFIFQYYEKEERGRGNFPDRFSARQFPNYSSELNVNALLLGDSALYLCASSVDRVSPGELFFGEGSRLTVL.

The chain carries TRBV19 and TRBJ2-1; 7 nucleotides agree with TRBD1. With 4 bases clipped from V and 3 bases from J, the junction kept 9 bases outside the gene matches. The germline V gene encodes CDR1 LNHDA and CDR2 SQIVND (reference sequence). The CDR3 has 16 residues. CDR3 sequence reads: CASSSLTGDRYNEQFF. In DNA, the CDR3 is TGTGCCAGTAGTAGCCTCACAGGGGACCGCTACAATGAGCAGTTCTTC. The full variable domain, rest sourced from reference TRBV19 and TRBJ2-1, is DGGITQSPKYLFRKEGQNVTLSCEQNLNHDAMYWYRQDPGQGLRLIYYSQIVNDFQKGDIAEGYSVSREKKESFPLTVTSAQKNPTAFYLCASSSLTGDRYNEQFFGPGTRLTVL.

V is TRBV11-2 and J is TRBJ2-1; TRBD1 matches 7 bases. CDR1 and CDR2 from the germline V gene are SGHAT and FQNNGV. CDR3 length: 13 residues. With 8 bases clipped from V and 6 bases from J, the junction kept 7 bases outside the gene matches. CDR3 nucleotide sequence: TGTGCCAGCCTACAGGGGATGTTCAATGAGCAGTTCTTC. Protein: CASLQGMFNEQFF.